This T cell receptor beta chain was sequenced in a study of T cell changes during pregnancy in multiple sclerosis. Sequenced by immunoSEQ multiplex PCR; TCRdb stores in-frame clones only, minus some. The table shows over 45,000 clones, with 75% to 90% occurring only once. The V gene end was trimmed by 5 bases and the J gene end by 4 bases; junction bases not matched to a gene: 7. The length of the CDR3 is 14 residues. Germline loops: CDR1 LGHNA, CDR2 YSLEER. The receptor was derived from a female donor with multiple sclerosis, enrolled in a pregnancy study. The chain is built from TRBV4-3 and TRBJ1-2, with 7 bases that match TRBD1. The sequencing here drew on peripheral blood, taken after pregnancy. The CDR3 nucleotides read TGCGCCAGCAGCTCCTGGACAGGTCCCTATGGCTACACCTTC. It translates to CASSSWTGPYGYTF.